What follows are 22 T cell receptor beta chains derived from one specimen sequenced in a study of T cells after somatic rescue of genetic block. Generated by immunoSEQ multiplex PCR, the TCRdb table keeps only in-frame clones and is missing some. This sample has more than 13,000 clones, with 70% found just once. The sample consisted of peripheral blood mononuclear cells (PBMCs). The receptors here all came from a man between 18 and 35 years old.

The chain has TRBV29-1 and TRBJ2-2, with TRBD1 identical over 9 bases. The germline CDR1 and CDR2 sequences are SQVTM and ANQGSEA. This CDR3 spans 15 amino acids. The V gene end was trimmed by 4 bases and the J gene end by 4 bases; junction bases not matched to a gene: 7. The CDR3 spells CSVGGDRVGTGELFF. As DNA, the CDR3 is TGCAGCGTTGGGGGGGACAGGGTTGGCACCGGGGAGCTGTTTTTT.

J is TRBJ2-1 and V is TRBV5-1, with 9 nucleotides matching TRBD1. This CDR3 region has 14 residues. Germline values: CDR1 SGHRS, CDR2 YFSETQ. The V segment lost 4 bases and the J segment 4 bases; nucleotides outside the gene matches: 3. For the CDR3, the DNA is TGCGCCAGCAGCATCGGGACAGGGTACAATGAGCAGTTCTTC. Its translation: CASSIGTGYNEQFF.

The chain uses TRBV11-1 and TRBJ2-3, with 7 bases that match TRBD1. In germline, CDR1 is SGHAT, CDR2 FQDESV (reference sequence). The V gene end was trimmed by 4 bases and the J gene end by 0 bases; junction bases not matched to a gene: 4. The CDR3 has 15 amino acids. The chain's CDR3 is CASSSRQGSTDTQYF. The CDR3, as DNA: TGTGCCAGCAGCTCCCGACAGGGCAGCACAGATACGCAGTATTTT.

V and J are TRBV18 and TRBJ2-2; D is undetermined. From germline, CDR1 is KGHSH and CDR2 LQKENI. Trimming took 6 bases from V and 6 from J, leaving 14 bases between them. CDR3 length: 14 residues. The CDR3 sequence: CASSRSGVSGELFF. In nucleotides, the CDR3 is TGTGCCAGCTCTAGGTCGGGTGTATCCGGGGAGCTGTTTTTT.

V gene TRBV5-8 combines with J gene TRBJ1-6; D is possibly TRBD1 (6 bases). CDR1 is SGHTS and CDR2 is YDEGEE in the germline V gene. The CDR3 spans 14 residues. V was clipped by 6 bases and J by 6 bases, with 13 bases between them. CDR3 residues: CASTPQGGNSPLHF. CDR3 DNA: TGTGCCAGCACCCCACAGGGTGGTAATTCACCCCTCCACTTT.

The rearrangement uses TRBV4-2 and TRBJ2-5; D is perhaps TRBD1 or TRBD2 (6 bases each). Trimming took 0 bases from V and 5 from J, leaving 13 bases between them. Germline V gene data show CDR1 as LGHNA and CDR2 as YNFKEQ. The CDR3 has 15 amino acids. The CDR3 sequence is CASSQDRGPWETQYF. CDR3 DNA sequence: TGTGCCAGCAGCCAAGATCGGGGGCCGTGGGAGACCCAGTACTTC.

The sample holds a few counts of this clone. The chain links TRBV6-5 to TRBJ1-2; maybe TRBD1 (5 bases). Trimming left V 0 bases short and J 7 bases short, with 12 bases between. The germline V gene has CDR1 MNHEY and CDR2 SVGAGI. This CDR3 has 14 residues. The CDR3: CASSYSRQRGGYTF. CDR3 nucleotides: TGTGCCAGCAGTTACTCACGACAGCGGGGTGGCTACACCTTC.

This clone was seen only a few times. The V gene is TRBV2, the J gene TRBJ1-2; D unclear. CDR3 length: 10 residues. V was cut by 9 bases and J by 5 bases, with 7 bases left in between. In germline, CDR1 is SNHLY, CDR2 FYNNEI. The CDR3 DNA follows: TGTGCCAGACCGCATTATGGCTACACCTTC. It is translated as CARPHYGYTF.

The chain links TRBV11-1 to TRBJ1-1, with a weak D call TRBD1 (5 bases). This CDR3 comprises 16 residues. Germline loops: CDR1 SGHAT, CDR2 FQDESV (reference sequence). Trimming removed 3 bases from V and 4 bases from J, with 18 bases in between. In nucleotides, the CDR3 is TGTGCCAGCAGCTTCCTCCGGGGCCCTGGAGGCACTGAAGCTTTCTTT. Translation gives CASSFLRGPGGTEAFF.

The chain joins TRBV6-1 to TRBJ2-6; tentatively, D is TRBD2 (5 bases). From germline, CDR1 is MNHNS and CDR2 SASEGT. The CDR3 runs 15 residues. The ends were cut back, 6 bases at V and 1 base at J, with 10 bases in the middle. CDR3 loop: CASSPGISGANVLTF. The CDR3 DNA reads as TGTGCCAGCAGCCCCGGGATTTCTGGGGCCAACGTCCTGACTTTC.

The rearrangement uses TRBV6-5 and TRBJ2-7; 7 bases line up with TRBD2. This CDR3 has 14 residues. V lost 5 bases and J lost 0; bases outside the gene matches: 4. Germline lookup yields CDR1 MNHEY and CDR2 SVGAGI. The CDR3 reads CASSPSGVSYEQYF. As DNA, the CDR3 is TGTGCCAGCAGTCCCAGCGGGGTCTCCTACGAGCAGTACTTC.

This clone was counted a few times. The chain carries TRBV28 and TRBJ1-5; D gene ambiguous. This CDR3 contains 14 residues. With 5 bases removed from V and 3 bases from J, the gap between germline ends came to 11 bases. Germline CDR1 reads MDHEN; CDR2 reads SYDVKM. The CDR3 region is CASSNFPTNQPQHF. The CDR3 DNA reads as TGTGCCAGCAGTAACTTCCCGACCAATCAGCCCCAGCATTTT.

The V call is TRBV29-1, the J call TRBJ2-7; 7 bases map to TRBD1. Looked up from germline, CDR1 is SQVTM and CDR2 is ANQGSEA. The V and J ends lost 6 bases and 3 bases, in that order; junction bases with no gene match: 2. CDR3 length: 11 residues. The CDR3 DNA reads TGCAGCGTCGGGACAGTCTACGAGCAGTACTTC. Protein: CSVGTVYEQYF.

As regards this clone: Relative to the germline gene, one junction end is altered; a read error may explain this. This rearrangement joins TRBV6-5 to TRBJ2-2; the D gene is possibly TRBD2 (6 bases). CDR3 length equals 15 residues. Germline values: CDR1 MNHEY, CDR2 SVGAGI. The chain's CDR3 is CASSYFAGNPGELFF. CDR3 nucleotide sequence: TGTGCCAGCAGTTACTTTGCGGGGAACCCCGGGGAGCTGTTTTTT.

This clone was counted between two and nine times. V gene TRBV2 combines with J gene TRBJ2-5; the match to TRBD2 covers 10 bases. Germline V gives CDR1 SNHLY, CDR2 FYNNEI. V trimming: 11 bases; J trimming: 1 base; junction bases outside the gene matches: 10. CDR3 length equals 15 residues. The CDR3 loop is CAAGGLAGVQETQYF. The CDR3 nucleotides read TGTGCCGCCGGCGGCCTAGCGGGGGTCCAAGAGACCCAGTACTTC.

V and J are TRBV4-2 and TRBJ2-3; 10 positions match TRBD2. Trimming took 1 base from V and 1 from J; bases not matched to a gene: 2. The CDR3 loop spans 16 amino acids. Germline V gene lookup returns CDR1 LGHNA and CDR2 YNFKEQ. The CDR3: CASSQVLAGGTDTQYF. The CDR3 nucleotides are TGTGCCAGCAGCCAAGTCCTAGCGGGGGGCACAGATACGCAGTATTTT.

This chain joins TRBV11-2 and TRBJ2-3; TRBD2 is a possible D gene (5 bases). The CDR3 is made up of 17 amino acids. Deletions cut 8 bases from V and 0 bases from J, with 21 bases between. CDR1 is SGHAT, CDR2 FQNNGV, per germline. CDR3 in DNA: TGTGCCAGCGATTCCCCTGCGGGCAGACCGAGCACAGATACGCAGTATTTT. Translation gives CASDSPAGRPSTDTQYF.

The V gene is TRBV10-1, the J gene TRBJ2-3; TRBD2 is a possible D gene (6 bases). Germline V gene sequence: CDR1 WNHNN, CDR2 SYGVQD (reference sequence). The CDR3 contains 21 residues. The germline V and J ends were trimmed by 0 bases and 4 bases, with 29 bases remaining between them. DNA for the CDR3: TGCGCCAGCAGTGAGTCGATGGGGGGTGGTTCGGAGCCTCATACGGCAGATACGCAGTATTTT. Translation gives CASSESMGGGSEPHTADTQYF.

Only a few counts were recorded for this clone. CDR3 in DNA: TGTGCCAGCAGTTTTCTAGGGATCTCTGGAAACACCATATATTTT. This gives the protein CASSFLGISGNTIYF. The chain is built from TRBV6-6 and TRBJ1-3; D ambiguous. This CDR3 is built from 15 residues. V was clipped by 4 bases and J by 0 bases, with 10 bases between them. Germline V gene lookup returns CDR1 MNHNY and CDR2 SVGAGI (reference sequence).

Comments on this clone: The same CDR3 arises from other DNA sequences in this sample as well. The chain links TRBV19 to TRBJ2-5, with 7 bases lining up with TRBD2. Germline CDR1 LNHDA, CDR2 SQIVND (reference sequence). The CDR3 is 18 residues long. Losses at the gene ends were 3 bases for V and 5 bases for J; bases not matched to a gene: 18. In DNA, the CDR3 is TGTGCCAGTAGTATTGGGCGGTGGGGGGGTGCGGGGACCGAGACCCAGTACTTC. Protein sequence: CASSIGRWGGAGTETQYF.

The chain has TRBV11-1 and TRBJ1-6; no clear D. The CDR3 has 14 residues. Between the trimmed V and J ends, which lost 3 bases and 0 bases, there was a span of 3 bases. Germline values: CDR1 SGHAT, CDR2 FQDESV (reference sequence). The CDR3 loop is CASSLDSYNSPLHF. In nucleotides, the CDR3 is TGTGCCAGCAGCTTGGACTCCTATAATTCACCCCTCCACTTT.

The chain is built from TRBV27 and TRBJ2-7; D is possibly TRBD2 (5 bases). The CDR3 sequence is 14 residues long. Germline-derived CDR1 and CDR2 are MNHEY and SMNVEV (reference sequence). The germline V and J ends were trimmed by 2 bases and 3 bases, with 11 bases remaining between them. The CDR3 sequence is CASSLSEGNYEQYF. CDR3 in DNA: TGTGCCAGCAGTTTAAGTGAGGGAAACTACGAGCAGTACTTC.